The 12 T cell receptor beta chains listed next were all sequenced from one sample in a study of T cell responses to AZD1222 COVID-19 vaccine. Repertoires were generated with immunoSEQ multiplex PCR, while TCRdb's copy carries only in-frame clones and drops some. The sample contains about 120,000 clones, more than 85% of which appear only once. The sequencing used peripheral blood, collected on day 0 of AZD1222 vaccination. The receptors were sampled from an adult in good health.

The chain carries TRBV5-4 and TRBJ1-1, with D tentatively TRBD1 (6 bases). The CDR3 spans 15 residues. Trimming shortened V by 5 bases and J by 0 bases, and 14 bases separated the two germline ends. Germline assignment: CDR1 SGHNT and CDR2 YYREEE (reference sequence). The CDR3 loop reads CASSLWTDMNTEAFF. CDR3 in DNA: TGTGCCAGCAGTCTATGGACAGACATGAACACTGAAGCTTTCTTT.

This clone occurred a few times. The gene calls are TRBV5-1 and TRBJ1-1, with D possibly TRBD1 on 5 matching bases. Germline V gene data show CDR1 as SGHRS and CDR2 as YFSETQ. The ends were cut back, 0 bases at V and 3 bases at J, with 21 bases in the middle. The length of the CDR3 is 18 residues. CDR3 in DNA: TGCGCCAGCAGCTTGGGCGCAGGGACTAGGGGATTGGACACTGAAGCTTTCTTT. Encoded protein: CASSLGAGTRGLDTEAFF.

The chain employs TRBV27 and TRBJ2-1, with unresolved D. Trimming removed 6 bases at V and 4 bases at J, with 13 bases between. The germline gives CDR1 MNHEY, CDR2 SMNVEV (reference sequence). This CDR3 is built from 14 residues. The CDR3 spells CASSSKAWYNEQFF. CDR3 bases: TGTGCCAGCAGCTCGAAGGCCTGGTACAATGAGCAGTTCTTC.

The DNA of the CDR3 is TGTGCCAGCAGCCAAACGACTGCAGAGAGCAGGGCGGGAGATCAGCCCCAGCATTTT. It yields the protein CASSQTTAESRAGDQPQHF. The rearrangement uses TRBV3-1 (or the pseudogene TRBV3-2) and TRBJ1-5; D might be TRBD1 (5 bases). Germline CDR1 is LGHDT and CDR2 is YNNKEL (reference sequence). The CDR3 has 19 amino acids. V lost 2 bases, J lost 5 bases, and 25 bases lay in between.

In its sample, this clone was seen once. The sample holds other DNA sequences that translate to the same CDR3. CDR3: CASSLEDRGGSPLHF. In nucleotides, the CDR3 is TGCGCCAGCAGCTTGGAAGACAGGGGTGGTTCACCCCTCCACTTT. The chain combines TRBV5-1 with TRBJ1-6; 8 nucleotides match TRBD1. V gave up 0 bases and J gave up 9 bases; unmatched junction bases: 5. The CDR3 sequence is 15 residues long. Germline V lookup: CDR1 SGHRS, CDR2 YFSETQ.

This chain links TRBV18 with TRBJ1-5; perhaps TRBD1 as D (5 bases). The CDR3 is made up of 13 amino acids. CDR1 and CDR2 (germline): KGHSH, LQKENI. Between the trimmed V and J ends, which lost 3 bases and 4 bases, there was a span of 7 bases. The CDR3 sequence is CASSPGGNQPQHF. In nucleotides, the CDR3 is TGTGCCAGCTCACCCGGGGGGAATCAGCCCCAGCATTTT.

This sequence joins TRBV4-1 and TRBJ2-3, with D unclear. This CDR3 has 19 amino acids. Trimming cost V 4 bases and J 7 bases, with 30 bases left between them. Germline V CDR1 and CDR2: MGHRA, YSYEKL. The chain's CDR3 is CASSPRKYERADIPYTQYF. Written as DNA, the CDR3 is TGCGCCAGCAGCCCCCGGAAATACGAGCGTGCCGACATACCATATACGCAGTATTTT.

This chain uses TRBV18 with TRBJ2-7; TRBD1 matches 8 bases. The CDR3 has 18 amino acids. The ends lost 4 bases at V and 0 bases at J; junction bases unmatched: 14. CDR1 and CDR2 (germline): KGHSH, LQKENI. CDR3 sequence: CASSLNPGQGSVSYEQYF. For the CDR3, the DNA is TGTGCCAGCTCACTTAACCCTGGACAGGGAAGCGTCTCCTACGAGCAGTACTTC.

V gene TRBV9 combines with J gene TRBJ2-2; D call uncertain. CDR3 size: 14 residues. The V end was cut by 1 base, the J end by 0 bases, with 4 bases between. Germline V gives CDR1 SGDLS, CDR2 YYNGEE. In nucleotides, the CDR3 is TGTGCCAGCAGCGTATTGGCGAACACCGGGGAGCTGTTTTTT. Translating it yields CASSVLANTGELFF. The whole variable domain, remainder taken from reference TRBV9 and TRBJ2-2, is DSGVTQTPKHLITATGQRVTLRCSPRSGDLSVYWYQQSLDQGLQFLIQYYNGEERAKGNILERFSAQQFPDLHSELNLSSLELGDSALYFCASSVLANTGELFFGEGSRLTVL.

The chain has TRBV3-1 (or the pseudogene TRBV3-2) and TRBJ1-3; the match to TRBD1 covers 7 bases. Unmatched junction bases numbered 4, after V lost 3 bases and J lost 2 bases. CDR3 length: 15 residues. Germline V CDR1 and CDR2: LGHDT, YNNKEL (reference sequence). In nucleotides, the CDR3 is TGTGCCAGCAGCCAGGCCGGGACAGCTGGAAACACCATATATTTT. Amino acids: CASSQAGTAGNTIYF.

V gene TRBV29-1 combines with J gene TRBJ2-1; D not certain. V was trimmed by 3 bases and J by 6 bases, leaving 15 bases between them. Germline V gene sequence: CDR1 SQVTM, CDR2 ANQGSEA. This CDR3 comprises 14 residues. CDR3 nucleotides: TGCAGCGTTGATGTCTCCAGATTACTCAATGAGCAGTTCTTC. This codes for CSVDVSRLLNEQFF.

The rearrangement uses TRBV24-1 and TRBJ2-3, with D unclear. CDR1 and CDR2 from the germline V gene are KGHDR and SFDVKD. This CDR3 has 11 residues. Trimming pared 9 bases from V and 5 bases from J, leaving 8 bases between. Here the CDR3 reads CATASGDTQYF. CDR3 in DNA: TGTGCCACCGCATCGGGAGATACGCAGTATTTT.